The rows below give T cell receptor beta chains drawn from one sample of a study of blood T cell repertoires in COVID-19. Sequencing was performed with immunoSEQ multiplex PCR; in TCRdb, only in-frame clones are kept and a portion is missing. The sample lists about 50,000 clones, 81% occurring once. The specimen sequenced was peripheral blood. These receptor sequences come from a woman older than 75 with COVID-19, enrolled during active disease. Both conserved end residues are part of each CDR3. The order of the fields is D gene, J gene, V gene, clone size, CDR3 protein. A D gene is named only where the DNA matches it firmly. The size of a clone is reported for some rows only, either as once, few or many, or as a class for expanded clones.

>NA|TRBJ2-1|TRBV6-2/TRBV6-3|NA
CASGQRSSYNEQFF
>NA|TRBJ2-7|TRBV11-3|NA
CASSFLGGGEQYF
>NA|TRBJ1-1|TRBV3-1/TRBV3-2|once
CASSQAPRGNTEAFF
>NA|TRBJ1-5|TRBV24-1|NA
CATSGPEDGAQPQHF
>NA|TRBJ2-7|TRBV2|NA
CASTVEGYEQYF
>TRBD1|TRBJ2-7|TRBV6-5|NA
CAAMTGVREQYF
>NA|TRBJ2-5|TRBV21-1|once
CAGFGTGGETQYF
>TRBD2|TRBJ2-5|TRBV5-8|NA
CASSSTPAGGQETQYF
>NA|TRBJ2-2|TRBV7-9|NA
CASSSSPGSAGELFF
>TRBD2|TRBJ2-1|TRBV5-5|NA
CASSLVLAGLSSYNEQFF
>TRBD2|TRBJ2-7|TRBV2|NA
CASFVAGGISYEQYF
>NA|TRBJ2-1|TRBV19|NA
CASSLGGSAYNEQFF